This is a list of T cell receptor beta chains from one sample in a study of cytomegalovirus exposure and HLA in healthy donors. The repertoire was sequenced with immunoSEQ multiplex PCR; TCRdb's copy has only in-frame clones and lacks some. The sample includes about 130,000 clones, roughly 89% of them seen just once. Sequenced sample: PBMCs. The receptors come from a woman between 18 and 30 years old in good health and CMV-seronegative. Each CDR3 is given with its conserved first and last residue. The D gene is left open where the match is weak. A clone size is listed for some rows: how often the clone was seen (once, few, many), or a class if it is expanded.

d_gene: NA
abundance: NA
v_gene: TRBV5-1
j_gene: TRBJ2-1
CDR3aa: CASSLWPQNNNEQFF
CDR3nt: TGCGCCAGCAGCTTGTGGCCCCAAAACAACAATGAGCAGTTCTTC

d_gene: NA
abundance: NA
v_gene: TRBV27
j_gene: TRBJ2-2
CDR3aa: CASSSPIRGGRDGELFF
CDR3nt: TGTGCCAGCAGTTCCCCCATTAGGGGGGGAAGGGACGGGGAGCTGTTTTTT

d_gene: NA
abundance: NA
v_gene: TRBV4-1
j_gene: TRBJ1-5
CDR3aa: CASSQRVFRGRNQPQHF
CDR3nt: TGCGCCAGCAGCCAACGAGTCTTTAGGGGTCGCAATCAGCCCCAGCATTTT

d_gene: NA
abundance: NA
v_gene: TRBV13
j_gene: TRBJ2-7
CDR3aa: CASSLAQGDEQYF
CDR3nt: TGTGCCAGCAGCTTAGCCCAGGGCGACGAGCAGTACTTC

d_gene: TRBD2
abundance: NA
v_gene: TRBV19
j_gene: TRBJ2-1
CDR3aa: CASSTFSGRASPRNEQFF
CDR3nt: TGTGCCAGTAGTACCTTTAGCGGGAGGGCCTCCCCTCGCAATGAGCAGTTCTTC

d_gene: NA
abundance: NA
v_gene: TRBV9
j_gene: TRBJ2-1
CDR3aa: CASSVDPRSGEQFF
CDR3nt: TGTGCCAGCAGCGTAGATCCTAGATCTGGTGAGCAGTTCTTC

d_gene: TRBD1
abundance: NA
v_gene: TRBV28
j_gene: TRBJ1-5
CDR3aa: CASSLRGQSLAPQHF
CDR3nt: TGTGCCAGCAGTTTACGGGGACAGTCCCTTGCGCCCCAGCATTTT

d_gene: TRBD2
abundance: NA
v_gene: TRBV6-6
j_gene: TRBJ2-7
CDR3aa: CASSSYSGMAYEQYF
CDR3nt: TGTGCCAGCAGTTCTTATAGCGGGATGGCCTACGAGCAGTACTTC

d_gene: NA
abundance: once
v_gene: TRBV7-6
j_gene: TRBJ2-7
CDR3aa: CASSRTASYEQYF
CDR3nt: TGTGCCAGCAGCCGGACAGCAAGCTACGAGCAGTACTTC

d_gene: TRBD2
abundance: NA
v_gene: TRBV4-1
j_gene: TRBJ2-2
CDR3aa: CASSQESGGWNTGELFF
CDR3nt: TGCGCCAGCAGCCAAGAGTCGGGAGGGTGGAACACCGGGGAGCTGTTTTTT

d_gene: NA
abundance: NA
v_gene: TRBV19
j_gene: TRBJ1-2
CDR3aa: CASTLGADYGYTF
CDR3nt: TGTGCCAGTACTCTGGGGGCCGACTATGGCTACACCTTC

d_gene: TRBD2
abundance: once
v_gene: TRBV19
j_gene: TRBJ2-1
CDR3aa: CASSSQGLASLNEQFF
CDR3nt: TGTGCCAGTAGTTCCCAGGGACTAGCGTCCCTCAATGAGCAGTTCTTC

d_gene: NA
abundance: NA
v_gene: TRBV6-1
j_gene: TRBJ1-1
CDR3aa: CASIARATEAFF
CDR3nt: TGTGCCAGCATTGCACGCGCAACTGAAGCTTTCTTT

d_gene: NA
abundance: NA
v_gene: TRBV11-3
j_gene: TRBJ1-1
CDR3aa: CASSLVGGAEAFF
CDR3nt: TGTGCCAGCAGCTTAGTAGGGGGGGCTGAAGCTTTCTTT

d_gene: TRBD1
abundance: NA
v_gene: TRBV5-4
j_gene: TRBJ2-1
CDR3aa: CASSPYRGSNEQFF
CDR3nt: TGTGCCAGCAGCCCGTACAGGGGGTCCAATGAGCAGTTCTTC

d_gene: NA
abundance: NA
v_gene: TRBV28
j_gene: TRBJ2-7
CDR3aa: CASSLATLSYEQYF
CDR3nt: TGTGCCAGCAGTTTAGCGACTTTGTCCTACGAGCAGTACTTC

d_gene: NA
abundance: NA
v_gene: TRBV7-6
j_gene: TRBJ2-2
CDR3aa: CASSLDTNTGELFF
CDR3nt: TGTGCCAGCAGCTTAGACACCAACACCGGGGAGCTGTTTTTT

d_gene: NA
abundance: NA
v_gene: TRBV27
j_gene: TRBJ2-3
CDR3aa: CASSRRGLSTDTQYF
CDR3nt: TGTGCCAGCAGCCGCCGGGGACTTAGCACAGATACGCAGTATTTT

d_gene: NA
abundance: NA
v_gene: TRBV10-3
j_gene: TRBJ1-5
CDR3aa: CAISESGGPRAQHF
CDR3nt: TGTGCCATCAGTGAGTCGGGTGGGCCGCGGGCCCAGCATTTT

d_gene: TRBD1
abundance: NA
v_gene: TRBV29-1
j_gene: TRBJ2-7
CDR3aa: CSVENTGGDEQYF
CDR3nt: TGCAGCGTTGAGAATACAGGGGGCGACGAGCAGTACTTC

d_gene: NA
abundance: NA
v_gene: TRBV4-1
j_gene: TRBJ2-5
CDR3aa: CASSQDPGSGQETQYF
CDR3nt: TGCGCCAGCAGCCAAGACCCGGGTAGTGGGCAAGAGACCCAGTACTTC

d_gene: TRBD1
abundance: NA
v_gene: TRBV27
j_gene: TRBJ1-2
CDR3aa: CASSLNPPGQGSYGYTF
CDR3nt: TGTGCCAGCAGTTTAAACCCCCCGGGACAGGGGAGCTATGGCTACACCTTC

d_gene: NA
abundance: NA
v_gene: TRBV10-2
j_gene: TRBJ2-3
CDR3aa: CASREGARTDTQYF
CDR3nt: TGCGCCAGCAGGGAAGGGGCACGCACAGATACGCAGTATTTT

d_gene: TRBD2
abundance: NA
v_gene: TRBV27
j_gene: TRBJ2-1
CDR3aa: CASSLAGGPNEQFF
CDR3nt: TGTGCCAGCAGTTTAGCGGGAGGGCCTAATGAGCAGTTCTTC

d_gene: TRBD2
abundance: NA
v_gene: TRBV7-8
j_gene: TRBJ2-5
CDR3aa: CASSTERGGYQETQYF
CDR3nt: TGTGCCAGCAGCACCGAGCGGGGAGGGTACCAAGAGACCCAGTACTTC

d_gene: NA
abundance: once
v_gene: TRBV28
j_gene: TRBJ2-1
CDR3aa: CATEGGRRQQFF
CDR3nt: TGTGCCACAGAGGGGGGGCGGAGGCAGCAGTTCTTC

d_gene: TRBD2
abundance: NA
v_gene: TRBV6-1
j_gene: TRBJ2-1
CDR3aa: CASKKAGAAYNEQFF
CDR3nt: TGTGCCAGCAAGAAGGCGGGAGCGGCCTACAATGAGCAGTTCTTC

d_gene: TRBD2
abundance: NA
v_gene: TRBV28
j_gene: TRBJ2-7
CDR3aa: CASSPPSSTSGMLQYF
CDR3nt: TGTGCCAGCAGTCCCCCCTCCTCGACTAGCGGGATGCTTCAGTACTTC

d_gene: NA
abundance: NA
v_gene: TRBV15
j_gene: TRBJ2-3
CDR3aa: CATSRDLAQGRIDTQYF
CDR3nt: TGTGCCACCAGCAGAGATCTCGCGCAGGGTAGGATAGATACGCAGTATTTT

d_gene: NA
abundance: NA
v_gene: TRBV9
j_gene: TRBJ2-7
CDR3aa: CASSVLQGGYEQYF
CDR3nt: TGTGCCAGCAGCGTACTGCAGGGGGGCTACGAGCAGTACTTC

d_gene: TRBD2
abundance: once
v_gene: TRBV27
j_gene: TRBJ2-7
CDR3aa: CASSLRHLAGGNEQYF
CDR3nt: TGTGCCAGCAGTTTACGCCACTTAGCGGGAGGGAACGAGCAGTACTTC

d_gene: NA
abundance: NA
v_gene: TRBV25-1
j_gene: TRBJ2-2
CDR3aa: CASSVGTGELFF
CDR3nt: TGTGCCAGCAGTGTCGGCACCGGGGAGCTGTTTTTT

d_gene: TRBD1
abundance: NA
v_gene: TRBV29-1
j_gene: TRBJ1-1
CDR3aa: CSGLDRTPVAEAFF
CDR3nt: TGCAGCGGACTGGACAGGACACCCGTCGCTGAAGCTTTCTTT

d_gene: TRBD2
abundance: NA
v_gene: TRBV28
j_gene: TRBJ2-6
CDR3aa: CASSFGGAGANVLTF
CDR3nt: TGTGCCAGCAGTTTCGGGGGGGCTGGGGCCAACGTCCTGACTTTC

d_gene: NA
abundance: NA
v_gene: TRBV7-2
j_gene: TRBJ1-1
CDR3aa: CASSLSFLGATEAFF
CDR3nt: TGTGCCAGCAGCTTATCTTTTCTGGGGGCCACTGAAGCTTTCTTT

d_gene: TRBD2
abundance: few
v_gene: TRBV5-4
j_gene: TRBJ2-3
CDR3aa: CASQDGRAMTDTQYF
CDR3nt: TGTGCCAGCCAAGACGGGAGGGCCATGACAGATACGCAGTATTTT

d_gene: TRBD2
abundance: once
v_gene: TRBV5-4
j_gene: TRBJ2-5
CDR3aa: CASGLAGVGETQYF
CDR3nt: TGTGCCTCGGGACTAGCGGGAGTTGGGGAGACCCAGTACTTC

d_gene: NA
abundance: once
v_gene: TRBV19
j_gene: TRBJ2-7
CDR3aa: CASNTRDGSYEQYF
CDR3nt: TGTGCCAGTAACACGCGGGACGGCTCCTACGAGCAGTACTTC

d_gene: NA
abundance: NA
v_gene: TRBV27
j_gene: TRBJ1-5
CDR3aa: CASSLSRYSNQPQHF
CDR3nt: TGTGCCAGCAGTTTATCCAGATATAGCAATCAGCCCCAGCATTTT

d_gene: TRBD2
abundance: few
v_gene: TRBV4-2
j_gene: TRBJ2-7
CDR3aa: CASSQEGTSGSYEQYF
CDR3nt: TGTGCCAGCAGCCAAGAGGGGACTAGCGGGTCCTACGAGCAGTACTTC

d_gene: TRBD2
abundance: NA
v_gene: TRBV5-6
j_gene: TRBJ2-7
CDR3aa: CASSDMGAAGVIEQYF
CDR3nt: TGTGCCAGCAGCGACATGGGGGCAGCGGGAGTAATCGAGCAGTACTTC

d_gene: NA
abundance: NA
v_gene: TRBV28
j_gene: TRBJ2-7
CDR3aa: CASSFRGKRSYEQYF
CDR3nt: TGTGCCAGCAGTTTTCGAGGAAAAAGAAGCTACGAGCAGTACTTC

d_gene: TRBD1
abundance: NA
v_gene: TRBV5-1
j_gene: TRBJ1-5
CDR3aa: CASSGTGGAEPQHF
CDR3nt: TGCGCCAGCAGCGGTACAGGGGGCGCGGAGCCCCAGCATTTT

d_gene: NA
abundance: NA
v_gene: TRBV29-1
j_gene: TRBJ2-7
CDR3aa: CSVGRGGHEQYF
CDR3nt: TGCAGCGTTGGAAGGGGCGGCCACGAGCAGTACTTC

d_gene: TRBD1
abundance: NA
v_gene: TRBV11-2
j_gene: TRBJ1-4
CDR3aa: CASSRLTGGVGKLFF
CDR3nt: TGTGCCAGCAGCCGGCTGACAGGGGGGGTCGGGAAACTGTTTTTT

d_gene: TRBD2
abundance: once
v_gene: TRBV30
j_gene: TRBJ2-3
CDR3aa: CAWRRISGRAGDTQYF
CDR3nt: TGTGCCTGGAGGCGAATTAGCGGGAGGGCAGGTGATACGCAGTATTTT

d_gene: NA
abundance: NA
v_gene: TRBV5-6
j_gene: TRBJ2-2
CDR3aa: CASSLLFTGELFF
CDR3nt: TGTGCCAGCAGCTTACTTTTCACCGGGGAGCTGTTTTTT